A single sample gave rise to the 8 T cell receptor beta chains below, sequenced in a study of blood T cell repertoires in COVID-19. TCRdb's copy holds only in-frame clones and misses some; the assay was immunoSEQ multiplex PCR. Here the sample spans under 200,000 clones, about 83% being singletons. The sample taken for sequencing was peripheral blood. The receptors originated from a human donor in a cohort sampled during active COVID-19.

This rearrangement joins TRBV6-5 to TRBJ1-1; possible D gene TRBD1, 6 bases. There are 15 residues in the CDR3. The V end lost 1 base, the J end lost 0 bases, and 9 bases lay between the germline ends. In germline, CDR1 is MNHEY, CDR2 SVGAGI. The CDR3 nucleotides read TGTGCCAGCAGTTACTTAGGGACACTGAACACTGAAGCTTTCTTT. It encodes CASSYLGTLNTEAFF.

This clone is a singleton in its sample. The chain uses TRBV15 and TRBJ2-1; 9 bases are a match to TRBD2. This CDR3 spans 18 amino acids. CDR1 and CDR2 from the germline V gene are LNHNV and YYDKDF (reference sequence). V was clipped by 3 bases and J by 1 base; unmatched bases: 10. CDR3 region: CATSRSIIAGDSYNEQFF. For the CDR3, the DNA is TGTGCCACCAGCAGGTCCATCATAGCGGGAGATTCCTACAATGAGCAGTTCTTC. Full variable domain (rest looked up from reference TRBV15 and TRBJ2-1): DAMVIQNPRYQVTQFGKPVTLSCSQTLNHNVMYWYQQKSSQAPKLLFHYYDKDFNNEADTPDNFQSRRPNTSFCFLDIRSPGLGDTAMYLCATSRSIIAGDSYNEQFFGPGTRLTVL.

J is TRBJ1-4 and V is TRBV3-1 (or the pseudogene TRBV3-2); TRBD1 matches 9 bases. CDR1 and CDR2 from the germline V gene are LGHDT and YNNKEL (reference sequence). V dropped 4 bases and J dropped 5; count of bases not matched to a gene: 5. This CDR3 contains 15 residues. The CDR3 DNA reads TGTGCCAGCAGCCTGTCCGGGACAGGGAATGAAAAACTGTTTTTT. It encodes CASSLSGTGNEKLFF.

Notes on this clone: The sample holds other DNA sequences that translate to the same CDR3. The J gene is TRBJ1-2, the V gene TRBV27, with 7 bases fitting TRBD1. Unmatched junction bases numbered 5, after V lost 5 bases and J lost 5 bases. This CDR3 comprises 13 residues. Germline V CDR1 and CDR2: MNHEY, SMNVEV (reference sequence). The CDR3, as DNA: TGTGCCAGCAGTCTTTCGACAGGGTATGGCTACACCTTC. It specifies CASSLSTGYGYTF.

The V call is TRBV18, the J call TRBJ2-7; TRBD2 might be the D (5 bases). V lost 3 bases, J lost 6 bases, and 15 bases lay in between. Germline CDR1 reads KGHSH; CDR2 reads LQKENI. CDR3 length: 14 residues. Written as DNA, the CDR3 is TGTGCCAGCTCACCGTCGGGTAGCCGGGGCGAGCAGTACTTC. This gives the protein CASSPSGSRGEQYF.

The chain combines TRBV10-3 with TRBJ1-2; TRBD1 matches at 10 bases. The V segment lost 7 bases and the J segment 7 bases; nucleotides outside the gene matches: 6. The CDR3 sequence is 13 residues long. Germline CDR1 and CDR2: ENHRY and SYGVKD. This chain's CDR3 is CAINQGQGSGYTF. CDR3 nucleotides: TGTGCCATCAACCAGGGACAGGGGAGTGGCTACACCTTC.

The chain couples TRBV3-1 (or the pseudogene TRBV3-2) to TRBJ2-7; 9 nucleotides match TRBD2. The germline V gene encodes CDR1 LGHDT and CDR2 YNNKEL (reference sequence). The CDR3 contains 15 residues. With 4 bases clipped from V and 2 bases from J, the junction kept 6 bases outside the gene matches. CDR3 DNA: TGTGCCAGCAGCCCACAGCGGGGGGCCACCTACGAGCAGTACTTC. Its protein product is CASSPQRGATYEQYF.

This sequence joins TRBV7-9 and TRBJ1-4, with D unclear. In germline, CDR1 is SEHNR, CDR2 FQNEAQ (reference sequence). CDR3 length: 15 amino acids. V lost 6 bases and J 8 bases, leaving 19 bases between the germline ends. CDR3 sequence: CASSQGLTQGEKLFF. The CDR3 DNA follows: TGTGCCAGCAGTCAAGGACTCACCCAAGGGGAAAAACTGTTTTTT.